The clone carrying this T cell receptor beta chain was counted between two and nine times. This specimen belongs to a study of shared clonotypes between healthy human individuals. Measured with immunoSEQ multiplex PCR; TCRdb has only the in-frame clones, and not every one. This table holds over 100,000 clones, 55% to 70% found once. The CDR3 totals 13 residues. In germline, CDR1 is MNHNS, CDR2 SASEGT. V gave up 4 bases and J gave up 7 bases, with 13 bases separating them. This TCR was sampled from a woman aged 25 to 39 in good health. Source material: memory CD8+ T cells sorted from blood. Regarding subset: CD45RO+ cells pooled with CCR7-negative TemRA cells. The J gene is TRBJ1-2, the V gene TRBV6-1; D ambiguous. As DNA, the CDR3 is TGTGCCAGCAGTGGGGCGGAAACGGGTGGCTACACCTTC. Protein product: CASSGAETGGYTF.